The 23 T cell receptor beta chains below were found in one sample sequenced in a study of T cell repertoires in cytomegalovirus infection. TCRdb reprocessed the reads via MiXCR and lists one record per CDR3 protein. The data contain some 900,000 distinct CDR3 sequences, 32% of them singletons. The antigens for these receptors are not known. The sequencing here drew on cultured CD8+ T cells from PBMCs, taken from culture after CMV antigen stimulation. The receptors derive from a human donor in good health (CMV status not recorded). Some clones in this sample may be carry-over from other donors' samples.

The chain recombines TRBV3-1 with TRBJ2-3; D is unresolved. V dropped 4 bases and J dropped 7 bases, with 12 bases sitting between them. This CDR3 spans 13 amino acids. The germline V gene encodes CDR1 LGHDT and CDR2 YNNKEL (reference sequence). The CDR3: CASSPVQRNTQYF. The CDR3 bases are TGTGCCAGCAGCCCAGTCCAGCGCAATACGCAGTATTTT.

The rearrangement uses TRBV7-2 and TRBJ1-6; D is unresolved. The CDR3 is made up of 21 amino acids. The germline gives CDR1 SGHTA, CDR2 FQGNSA. With 2 bases removed from V and 0 bases from J, the gap between germline ends came to 23 bases. CDR3 nucleotide sequence: TGTGCCAGCAGCTTATCACCAGACCTAGTCCCCCTGAGCTCCTATAATTCACCCCTCCACTTT. It codes for CASSLSPDLVPLSSYNSPLHF.

CDR3 sequence reads: CASSYGGLGTDTQYF. DNA of the CDR3: TGTGCCAGCAGTTACGGAGGTCTCGGCACAGATACGCAGTATTTT. V usage is TRBV6-5 and J usage is TRBJ2-3; D may be TRBD2 (5 bases). There are 15 residues in the CDR3. V was clipped by 2 bases and J by 1 base, with 10 bases between them. Germline loops: CDR1 MNHEY, CDR2 SVGAGI.

This clonotype came up a few times. The chain employs TRBV4-1 and TRBJ2-2; D unresolved. CDR3 length equals 13 residues. Per germline, CDR1 MGHRA and CDR2 YSYEKL. Trimming stripped 0 bases from V and 13 bases from J, with 12 bases between. The CDR3 protein is CASSQERGSPLFF. The CDR3 nucleotides read TGCGCCAGCAGCCAAGAACGTGGCTCACCGCTGTTTTTT.

This clonotype was detected many times. V gene TRBV7-2 combines with J gene TRBJ2-2; perhaps TRBD2 as D (5 bases). The length of the CDR3 is 15 residues. V lost 3 bases and J 3 bases, leaving 11 bases between the germline ends. CDR1 is SGHTA and CDR2 is FQGNSA in the germline V gene. The CDR3 loop is CASSLWLADTGELFF. The CDR3 DNA is TGTGCCAGCAGCTTGTGGCTAGCTGACACCGGGGAGCTGTTTTTT.

In this sample, this clonotype turned up many times. The V gene is TRBV7-9, the J gene TRBJ1-1; no firm D call. Germline V gives CDR1 SEHNR, CDR2 FQNEAQ (reference sequence). The CDR3 contains 14 residues. V gave up 1 base and J gave up 3 bases, with 9 bases separating them. CDR3 sequence: CASSLGGSHTEAFF. The CDR3 DNA is TGTGCCAGCAGCTTAGGCGGTTCGCACACTGAAGCTTTCTTT.

The chain links TRBV12-3 or TRBV12-4 to TRBJ2-2, with 7 bases that match TRBD1. The V segment lost 5 bases and the J segment 6 bases; nucleotides outside the gene matches: 12. The CDR3 runs 16 residues. CDR3 loop: CASSNPTGNFPGELFF. The CDR3 coding sequence is TGTGCCAGCAGTAATCCGACAGGGAATTTCCCCGGGGAGCTGTTTTTT.

This clonotype was counted only a few times. V usage is TRBV9 and J usage is TRBJ2-1; D unclear. The V end lost 3 bases, the J end lost 3 bases, and 13 bases lay between the germline ends. The CDR3 totals 15 residues. Looked up from germline, CDR1 is SGDLS and CDR2 is YYNGEE. The CDR3 region is CASSGHPSLYNEQFF. The CDR3 DNA reads TGTGCCAGCAGCGGGCACCCCAGTCTCTACAATGAGCAGTTCTTC.

This clonotype was picked up a small number of times. This chain connects TRBV7-6 to TRBJ2-5; 14 positions match TRBD2. Germline V gene data show CDR1 as SGHVS and CDR2 as FNYEAQ. Unmatched junction bases numbered 13, after V lost 5 bases and J lost 14 bases. The CDR3 is 15 amino acids. This CDR3 is CASSQGTSGGPYPYF. For the CDR3, the DNA is TGTGCCAGCAGCCAAGGGACTAGCGGGGGTCCCTACCCCTACTTC.

The gene calls are TRBV19 and TRBJ1-2; D not resolved. The CDR3 extends over 13 amino acids. Trimming left V 7 bases short and J 0 bases short, with 9 bases between. Germline V gives CDR1 LNHDA, CDR2 SQIVND (reference sequence). The chain's CDR3 is CASKSSSNYGYTF. The CDR3 DNA sequence: TGTGCCAGTAAGTCGTCTTCTAACTATGGCTACACCTTC. Combining the CDR3 with reference TRBV19 and TRBJ1-2 gives the whole variable domain DGGITQSPKYLFRKEGQNVTLSCEQNLNHDAMYWYRQDPGQGLRLIYYSQIVNDFQKGDIAEGYSVSREKKESFPLTVTSAQKNPTAFYLCASKSSSNYGYTFGSGTRLTVV.

The rearrangement links TRBV6-6 to TRBJ2-7; D not certain. This CDR3 region has 13 residues. The V and J ends lost 5 bases and 7 bases respectively, with 15 bases between them. The germline gives CDR1 MNHNY, CDR2 SVGAGI (reference sequence). CDR3 DNA sequence: TGTGCCAGCAGTGAGTTAGGGTTGTGGGAGCAGTACTTC. Amino acid sequence: CASSELGLWEQYF.

This rearrangement joins TRBV20-1 to TRBJ1-2; D unclear. This CDR3 is 15 amino acids long. V was pared by 3 bases and J by 5 bases, with 19 bases between. From germline, CDR1 is DFQATT and CDR2 SNEGSKA (reference sequence). CDR3 nucleotides: TGCAGTGCTAGCCCCGGGGTCGCCCGTTCTTATGGCTACACCTTC. Encoded protein: CSASPGVARSYGYTF.

CDR3 loop: CASSDGTGGVTKYEQYV. The CDR3 coding sequence is TGTGCCAGCAGCGATGGGACCGGCGGGGTAACTAAGTACGAGCAGTACGTC. The J gene is TRBJ2-7, the V gene TRBV5-6; a possible D gene is TRBD2 (6 bases). Germline CDR1 reads SGHDT; CDR2 reads YYEEEE. This CDR3 has 17 residues. V was pared by 4 bases and J by 4 bases, with 24 bases between.

Turning to this clonotype: A single base separates this from a much larger clone, so it may be a read error. The V and J genes are TRBV19 and TRBJ2-5, with TRBD2 matching over 9 bases. The CDR3 consists of 14 residues. The V and J ends lost 5 bases and 9 bases, in that order; junction bases with no gene match: 10. Germline CDR1 reads LNHDA; CDR2 reads SQIVND (reference sequence). CDR3 nucleotides: TGTGCCAGTAGTTCCTCTAGCGGGGCAGGGGCCCAGTACTTC. Encoded protein: CASSSSSGAGAQYF.

This clonotype was counted between two and nine times. CDR3 nucleotides: TGTGCCAGCAGCCCTGCCCGACTAGCGGTATACAATGAGCAGTTCTTC. Protein: CASSPARLAVYNEQFF. This chain joins TRBV7-2 and TRBJ2-1; 9 nucleotides agree with TRBD2. Germline V gene data show CDR1 as SGHTA and CDR2 as FQGNSA. The CDR3 consists of 16 residues. V trimming: 5 bases; J trimming: 4 bases; junction bases outside the gene matches: 9.

This clonotype has a handful of counts. The CDR3 is CASSPRTGEGTEAFF. CDR3 nucleotide sequence: TGTGCCAGCAGCCCCCGGACAGGGGAGGGCACTGAAGCTTTCTTT. The chain links TRBV5-5 to TRBJ1-1; 9 nucleotides align to TRBD1. Trimming removed 4 bases from V and 4 bases from J; junction bases left unmatched: 8. Germline assignment: CDR1 SGHKS and CDR2 YYEKEE (reference sequence). This CDR3 contains 15 residues.

The chain employs TRBV6-5 and TRBJ1-1; D is perhaps TRBD1 (6 bases). Germline lookup yields CDR1 MNHEY and CDR2 SVGAGI. Deletions cut 4 bases from V and 1 base from J, with 10 bases between. CDR3 length: 14 residues. The CDR3 reads CASSFDRKNTEAFF. The CDR3, as DNA: TGTGCCAGCAGTTTCGACAGGAAGAACACTGAAGCTTTCTTT.

In its sample, this clonotype was seen once. The chain links TRBV12-3 or TRBV12-4 to TRBJ1-5; D ambiguous. The CDR3 has 12 residues. V lost 1 base to trimming and J lost 6 bases, with 4 bases between them. The DNA for the CDR3 is TGTGCCAGCAGTTTAGTGCGTCAGCCCCAGCATTTT. It yields the protein CASSLVRQPQHF.

The chain joins TRBV20-1 to TRBJ2-2; tentative D call: TRBD1 (7 bases). The CDR3 spans 16 residues. Germline lookup yields CDR1 DFQATT and CDR2 SNEGSKA (reference sequence). V lost 0 bases and J 6 bases, leaving 17 bases between the germline ends. CDR3 nucleotide sequence: TGCAGTGCTAGAGATTGGGGTCAGGGGGAGGCCGGGGAGCTGTTTTTT. This sequence encodes CSARDWGQGEAGELFF.

V is TRBV13 and J is TRBJ2-5; D possibly corresponds to TRBD2 (5 bases). The germline gives CDR1 PRHDT, CDR2 FYEKMQ (reference sequence). V shed 0 bases and J shed 5 bases, with 10 bases lying between them. CDR3 length: 14 residues. The CDR3 nucleotides read TGTGCCAGCAGCTTAGGCGAGGGAAGGGAGACCCAGTACTTC. This gives the protein CASSLGEGRETQYF.

As concerns this clonotype: A much larger clone sits a single nucleotide away, making a read error possible. The chain recombines TRBV7-9 with TRBJ2-2; D not resolved. Trimming removed 2 bases from V and 4 bases from J, with 5 bases in between. CDR1 and CDR2 from the germline V gene are SEHNR and FQNEAQ (reference sequence). The CDR3 loop spans 13 amino acids. The CDR3 bases are TGTGCCAGCAGCTTAATTCCCACCGGGGAGCTGTTTTTT. Its protein product is CASSLIPTGELFF.

The chain uses TRBV29-1 and TRBJ2-7, with a tentative D call TRBD2 (6 bases). Trimming took 7 bases from V and 7 from J, leaving 17 bases between them. Germline assignment: CDR1 SQVTM and CDR2 ANQGSEA. This CDR3 spans 12 amino acids. The CDR3 sequence is CSAAGIGGEQYV. The CDR3, as DNA: TGCAGCGCCGCGGGGATCGGTGGGGAGCAGTACGTC.

This sequence joins TRBV10-3 and TRBJ2-3; 9 bases line up with TRBD2. CDR1 and CDR2 (germline): ENHRY, SYGVKD. The CDR3 contains 15 residues. Trimming removed 6 bases from V and 1 base from J; junction bases left unmatched: 5. The CDR3: CAIREKRGGTDTQYF. CDR3 in DNA: TGTGCCATCAGAGAGAAGCGGGGGGGCACAGATACGCAGTATTTT.